The sample holds a few counts of the clone carrying this T cell receptor (beta chain). The data were obtained in a study of blood T cells in healthy people across ages. V gave up 0 bases and J gave up 3 bases, with 7 bases separating them. Germline V lookup: CDR1 SGHKS, CDR2 YYEKEE (reference sequence). The CDR3 spans 13 residues. The authors ran a second PCR of about 6 to 12 cycles using a sample-barcoded 5' primer and a J-beta primer mix. TCRdb reprocessed the 5' RACE reads via MiXCR and lists one record per CDR3 protein. The data hold about 1.8 million distinct CDR3 sequences, with about 50% observed a single time.

The TCR was taken from a woman between 40 and 50 years old in good health. Sequencing used blood. V is TRBV5-5 and J is TRBJ2-7; D uncertain. The DNA for the CDR3 is TGTGCCAGCAGCTTGGGGTCTATCTACGAGCAGTACTTC. This codes for CASSLGSIYEQYF.